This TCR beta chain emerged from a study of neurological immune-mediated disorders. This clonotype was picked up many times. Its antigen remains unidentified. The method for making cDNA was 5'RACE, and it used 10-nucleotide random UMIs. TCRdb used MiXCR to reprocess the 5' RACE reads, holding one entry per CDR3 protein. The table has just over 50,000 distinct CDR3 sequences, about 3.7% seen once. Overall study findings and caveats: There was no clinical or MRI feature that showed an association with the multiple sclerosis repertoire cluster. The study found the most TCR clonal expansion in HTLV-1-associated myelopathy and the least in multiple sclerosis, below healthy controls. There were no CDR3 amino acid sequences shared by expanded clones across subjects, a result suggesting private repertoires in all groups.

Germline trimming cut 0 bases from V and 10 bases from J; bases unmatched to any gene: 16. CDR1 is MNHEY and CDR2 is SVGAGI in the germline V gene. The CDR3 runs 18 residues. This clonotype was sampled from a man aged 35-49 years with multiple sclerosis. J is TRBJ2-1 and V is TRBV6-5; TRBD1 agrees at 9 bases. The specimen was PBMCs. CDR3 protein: CASSYSTNTGTGSREQFF. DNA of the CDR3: TGTGCCAGCAGTTACTCCACAAATACCGGGACAGGGTCGAGGGAGCAGTTCTTC.